The 23 T cell receptor beta chains below all came from one sample that was sequenced in a study. Each CDR3 protein gets one entry after TCRdb re-called the reads with MiXCR. The data show approximately 540 distinct CDR3 sequences, about 29% seen once. The specimen was CD8+ T cells (not recorded whether cultured). The receptors were gathered from a female donor.

This clonotype is labeled as medium-sized. The chain combines TRBV9 with TRBJ2-1, with D possibly TRBD1 on 6 matching bases. The CDR3 consists of 16 residues. V was clipped by 0 bases and J by 0 bases, with 10 bases between them. In germline, CDR1 is SGDLS, CDR2 YYNGEE. This CDR3 is CASSVDLDSSYNEQFF. The CDR3 bases are TGTGCCAGCAGCGTAGATTTGGACAGCTCCTACAATGAGCAGTTCTTC.

This clonotype is deemed large. The V call is TRBV19, the J call TRBJ2-2, with D unresolved. The CDR3 has 13 amino acids. Germline V gene lookup returns CDR1 LNHDA and CDR2 SQIVND (reference sequence). Trimming took off 1 base at V and 8 bases at J, with 8 bases between the two ends. DNA for the CDR3: TGTGCCAGTAGTATAGTCTCGCAAGGGGAGCTGTTTTTT. It is translated as CASSIVSQGELFF.

This clonotype has more than one count but fewer than ten. J is TRBJ2-1 and V is TRBV19; D possibly corresponds to TRBD2 (7 bases). V lost 4 bases and J lost 7, with 11 bases in between. This CDR3 spans 13 amino acids. Germline V gene sequence: CDR1 LNHDA, CDR2 SQIVND (reference sequence). CDR3 amino acids: CASSSRGANEQFF. The CDR3, as DNA: TGTGCCAGTAGTAGCCGGGGGGCTAATGAGCAGTTCTTC.

Judged by abundance, this clonotype is medium-sized (0.01 to 0.1%). The chain employs TRBV19 and TRBJ1-1; D might be TRBD1 (5 bases). Looked up from germline, CDR1 is LNHDA and CDR2 is SQIVND (reference sequence). Trimming stripped 4 bases from V and 7 bases from J, with 13 bases between. The CDR3 has 13 amino acids. The CDR3: CASSTRSDSEAFF. The CDR3 DNA follows: TGTGCCAGTAGTACCCGATCCGACAGTGAAGCTTTCTTT. Filled out from reference TRBV19 and TRBJ1-1, the complete variable domain reads DGGITQSPKYLFRKEGQNVTLSCEQNLNHDAMYWYRQDPGQGLRLIYYSQIVNDFQKGDIAEGYSVSREKKESFPLTVTSAQKNPTAFYLCASSTRSDSEAFFGQGTRLTVV.

This clonotype was detected only a few times. CDR3 sequence: CAWGTGQGVIYNEQFF. Here the CDR3 DNA reads TGTGCCTGGGGGACAGGGCAGGGAGTGATCTACAATGAGCAGTTCTTC. V and J are TRBV30 and TRBJ2-1; 9 bases fit TRBD1. V trimming: 5 bases; J trimming: 3 bases; junction bases outside the gene matches: 11. Germline V gene data show CDR1 as GTSNPN and CDR2 as SVGIG (reference sequence). CDR3 length equals 16 residues. Using reference TRBV30 and TRBJ2-1 for the parts outside the CDR3, the full variable domain is SQTIHQWPATLVQPVGSPLSLECTVEGTSNPNLYWYRQAAGRGLQLLFYSVGIGQISSEVPQNLSASRPQDRQFILSSKKLLLSDSGFYLCAWGTGQGVIYNEQFFGPGTRLTVL.

The chain employs TRBV15 and TRBJ2-3; D gene uncertain. Trimming took off 4 bases at V and 5 bases at J, with 13 bases between the two ends. CDR3 length equals 14 residues. The germline gives CDR1 LNHNV, CDR2 YYDKDF (reference sequence). The CDR3 loop reads CATSKSYSGDTQYF. CDR3 DNA: TGTGCCACCAGCAAGTCGTATTCAGGAGATACGCAGTATTTT.

By share, this clonotype counts as medium-sized. The chain has TRBV13 and TRBJ1-1, with D hard to call. The germline V and J ends were trimmed by 2 bases and 4 bases, with 8 bases remaining between them. Germline V gives CDR1 PRHDT, CDR2 FYEKMQ (reference sequence). The CDR3 runs to 13 residues. The CDR3 DNA is TGTGCCAGCAGCTTAAGCGGGGTCACTGAAGCTTTCTTT. It specifies CASSLSGVTEAFF.

This clonotype has a handful of counts. This chain links TRBV19 with TRBJ2-7; no clear D. The V gene lost 5 bases and the J gene lost 6 bases, with 14 bases spanning the gap. CDR1 is LNHDA, CDR2 SQIVND, per germline (reference sequence). The CDR3 is 13 amino acids. The CDR3 here is CASSSRSSCEQYF. For the CDR3, the DNA is TGTGCCAGTAGTTCCCGGTCCAGCTGCGAGCAGTACTTC. Full variable domain (missing parts from reference TRBV19 and TRBJ2-7): DGGITQSPKYLFRKEGQNVTLSCEQNLNHDAMYWYRQDPGQGLRLIYYSQIVNDFQKGDIAEGYSVSREKKESFPLTVTSAQKNPTAFYLCASSSRSSCEQYFGPGTRLTVT.

Comment on this clonotype: A much larger clone lies a single base off, so this may be a read error. This chain joins TRBV19 and TRBJ2-3; D is unclear. From germline, CDR1 is LNHDA and CDR2 SQIVND (reference sequence). The length of the CDR3 is 13 residues. The CDR3 nucleotides read TGTGCCGGTAGTAGCAGAAGCACAGATACGCAGTATTTT. Translated, it gives CAGSSRSTDTQYF.

Comments on this clonotype: A much larger clone is a single base away; this may be a read error. The chain couples TRBV19 to TRBJ2-7; D is unresolved. CDR1 LNHDA and CDR2 SQIVND come from the germline V gene (reference sequence). This CDR3 is built from 13 residues. The CDR3 DNA is TGTGCCAGTAGTGTACGGGCCTCCAACGAGCAGTACTTC. Protein: CASSVRASNEQYF.

Note on this clonotype: The germline gene is not matched at one end of the junction; a read error may be the cause. The chain combines TRBV7-3 with TRBJ2-1; no clear D gene. In germline, CDR1 is SGHTA, CDR2 FQGTGA. This CDR3 has 13 residues. CDR3 in amino acids: CASSLTWAEEQFF. CDR3 in DNA: TGTGCCAGCAGCCTAACCTGGGCTGAAGAGCAGTTCTTC.

By sample share, this clonotype is large. The DNA of the CDR3 is TGTGCCAGCTCACCGGTAGGGACTGAAGCTTTCTTT. Translating gives CASSPVGTEAFF. The V and J genes are TRBV18 and TRBJ1-1, with D unclear. The CDR3 extends over 12 amino acids. The germline V gene has CDR1 KGHSH and CDR2 LQKENI. Trimming removed 3 bases from V and 5 bases from J, with 7 bases in between.

This clonotype is large (0.1 to 1%) within its sample. The CDR3 DNA sequence: TGTGCCAGCTCAGAAACCGGGTCGACCTACGAGCAGTACTTC. Translating it yields CASSETGSTYEQYF. The chain employs TRBV18 and TRBJ2-7; D gene uncertain. Trimming removed 5 bases at V and 2 bases at J, with 13 bases between. CDR3 length: 14 amino acids. The V gene's germline CDR1 is KGHSH and CDR2 LQKENI.

A note on this clonotype: Being one base from a much bigger clone, this may be a read error. The V and J genes are TRBV19 and TRBJ2-7; D is tentatively TRBD1 or TRBD2 (5 bases each). This CDR3 region has 13 residues. CDR1 LNHDA and CDR2 SQIVND come from the germline V gene (reference sequence). For the CDR3, the DNA is TGTGCCAGTAGTATGCACGGGGCCTCGGAGCGGTACTTC. It is translated as CASSMHGASERYF.

For this clonotype: A read error is possible here, since a much larger clone lies one base away. The genes are TRBV19 and TRBJ2-7; D call uncertain. Deletions cut 1 base from V and 6 bases from J, with 10 bases between. This CDR3 contains 13 residues. CDR1 is LNHDA and CDR2 is SQIVND in the germline V gene (reference sequence). DNA for the CDR3: TGTGCCAGTAGTATAGTTGGGGTTTTCGAGCAGTACTTC. As protein: CASSIVGVFEQYF.

In this sample, this clonotype turned up a few times. This clone may be a read error of a much larger clone one base away. This chain joins TRBV6-5 and TRBJ2-3, with D unresolved. The CDR3 extends over 14 amino acids. Germline V gene lookup returns CDR1 MNHEY and CDR2 SVGAGI. Trimming shortened V by 6 bases and J by 8 bases, and 18 bases separated the two germline ends. CDR3 sequence reads: CASSQLFGEGTQYF. The CDR3 DNA sequence: TGTGCCAGCAGCCAATTATTTGGGGAAGGTACGCAGTATTTT.

This clonotype was observed a few times. The chain joins TRBV19 to TRBJ1-1; 7 nucleotides line up with TRBD1. V was pared by 3 bases and J by 4 bases, with 8 bases of the junction left unmatched. CDR3 size: 15 residues. CDR1 LNHDA and CDR2 SQIVND come from the germline V gene (reference sequence). The DNA for the CDR3 is TGTGCCAGTAGTATTACAGGGGCCTTTGGCACTGAAGCTTTCTTT. Protein product: CASSITGAFGTEAFF. Full variable domain (missing parts from reference TRBV19 and TRBJ1-1): DGGITQSPKYLFRKEGQNVTLSCEQNLNHDAMYWYRQDPGQGLRLIYYSQIVNDFQKGDIAEGYSVSREKKESFPLTVTSAQKNPTAFYLCASSITGAFGTEAFFGQGTRLTVV.

The V and J genes are TRBV27 and TRBJ2-7; D unclear. V lost 6 bases, J lost 0 bases, and 9 bases lay in between. CDR3 length: 13 amino acids. Germline-derived CDR1 and CDR2 are MNHEY and SMNVEV (reference sequence). The CDR3 here is CASRIYSSYEQYF. CDR3 in DNA: TGTGCCAGCAGGATTTATAGCTCCTACGAGCAGTACTTC.

There are a few counts of this clonotype. A much larger clone lies a single base off, so this may be a read error. The chain is built from TRBV19 and TRBJ1-5, with D tentatively TRBD1 (5 bases). The J call may not be correct, given that the DNA end is closer to TRBJ2-3. The CDR3 spans 13 residues. Germline CDR1 is LNHDA and CDR2 is SQIVND (reference sequence). CDR3 coding DNA: TGTGCCAGTAGTATCAGGGCTTCTCAGCCCCAGTATTTT. This encodes CASSIRASQPQYF.

With respect to this clonotype: Compared with germline, one end of the junction differs, possibly owing to a read error. The chain combines TRBV19 with TRBJ2-7; D is unresolved. The CDR3 totals 13 residues. The V gene's germline CDR1 is LNHDA and CDR2 SQIVND (reference sequence). In DNA, the CDR3 is TGTGCCAATAGTATTCGTTCAGGATACGAGCAGTACTTC. This gives the protein CANSIRSGYEQYF.

This clonotype is termed medium-sized. V gene TRBV3-1 combines with J gene TRBJ1-1; D is unresolved. From germline, CDR1 is LGHDT and CDR2 YNNKEL (reference sequence). The CDR3 is 18 amino acids. The V and J ends lost 4 bases and 3 bases respectively, with 24 bases between them. Here the CDR3 DNA reads TGTGCCAGCAGCCCCATTACACAAACGGGCCCCCTGGACACTGAAGCTTTCTTT. This codes for CASSPITQTGPLDTEAFF.

Within the sample, this clonotype is large. The chain uses TRBV19 and TRBJ2-1; D is undetermined. Deletions cut 5 bases from V and 9 bases from J, with 14 bases between. CDR3 length: 13 amino acids. Per the germline V gene, CDR1 is LNHDA and CDR2 is SQIVND (reference sequence). CDR3 nucleotide sequence: TGTGCCAGTAGTCTACGATCAACGGTTGAGCAGTTCTTC. Amino acid sequence: CASSLRSTVEQFF.

The chain links TRBV19 to TRBJ2-1, with a possible D match to TRBD1 (5 bases). In germline, CDR1 is LNHDA, CDR2 SQIVND (reference sequence). CDR3 length: 13 residues. Trimming took off 5 bases at V and 9 bases at J, with 14 bases between the two ends. The CDR3 sequence is CASSLRGSGEQFF. DNA for the CDR3: TGTGCCAGTAGTTTAAGGGGTTCTGGTGAGCAGTTCTTC.